Listed below are T cell receptor beta chains from one sample, sequenced in a study of blood T cell repertoires in COVID-19. This table comes from immunoSEQ multiplex PCR, and its TCRdb copy is limited to in-frame clones, with some not included. The data hold under 200,000 clones, with just over 85% observed a single time. The material sequenced was peripheral blood. These receptor sequences come from a man aged 50 to 59 with active or convalescent COVID-19. Both conserved end residues are part of each CDR3. A D gene is named only where the DNA matches it firmly. Clone size appears in some rows only: once, few, many, or a class for an expanded clone.

CDR3 DNA,CDR3 protein,clone size,J gene,D gene,V gene
TGTGCCAGCAGCTCAGGACAGCTCTCCTACAATGAGCAGTTCTTC,CASSSGQLSYNEQFF,NA,TRBJ2-1,NA,TRBV9
TGCAGTGCTAGTGGGGGGCAGGTGGTAGGTCAGCCCCAGCATTTT,CSASGGQVVGQPQHF,NA,TRBJ1-5,NA,TRBV20-1
TGTGCCAGCAGCTTAGTACCGGGACTAGACCAAGAGACCCAGTACTTC,CASSLVPGLDQETQYF,NA,TRBJ2-5,TRBD2,TRBV7-6
TGTGCCTCCCCGGGACTAGTGGGCACAGATACGCAGTATTTT,CASPGLVGTDTQYF,NA,TRBJ2-3,TRBD2,TRBV30
TGCGCCAGCAGCCAAGAGTATTCCGCTACCTGGTATGGCTACACCTTC,CASSQEYSATWYGYTF,NA,TRBJ1-2,NA,TRBV4-3
TGTGCCACCAGCAGAGATGGGACAGGGAAGTTCTTC,CATSRDGTGKFF,NA,TRBJ2-1,TRBD1,TRBV15
TGTGCCAGCAGCAAAGCAGGGGGACGGATGGGGACTGAAGCTTTCTTT,CASSKAGGRMGTEAFF,NA,TRBJ1-1,NA,TRBV21-1
TGTGCCAGCAGTTTAGGGGGCCACTACGAGCAGTACTTC,CASSLGGHYEQYF,NA,TRBJ2-7,NA,TRBV12-3/TRBV12-4
TGTGCCAGCAGCTTAGCTCTGGCAGGGGGCGGATCAGATACGCAGTATTTT,CASSLALAGGGSDTQYF,NA,TRBJ2-3,TRBD1,TRBV7-6
TGTGCCAGCTCACCCGTAGGCAGGGTGATTACTTCCGAGCAGTACTTC,CASSPVGRVITSEQYF,NA,TRBJ2-7,NA,TRBV18
TGTGCCAGCAGCCCTCTGATCGTCGGCCAGGTACTTTCACCCCTCCACTTT,CASSPLIVGQVLSPLHF,NA,TRBJ1-6,NA,TRBV4-2
TGTGCCAGCAGTGACAGTGTAACTAATGAAAAACTGTTTTTT,CASSDSVTNEKLFF,NA,TRBJ1-4,NA,TRBV6-1
TGTGCCAGCAGCTTTGCCTCAACTAGCGGTAGCACAGATACGCAGTATTTT,CASSFASTSGSTDTQYF,NA,TRBJ2-3,TRBD2,TRBV5-4
TGTGCCAGCAGCTCCCGGACTAGCGGGCTTTACGAGCAGTACTTC,CASSSRTSGLYEQYF,NA,TRBJ2-7,TRBD2,TRBV11-3
TGTGCCAGCAGTAAGCTCTGGGGAGGGGAGACCCAGTACTTC,CASSKLWGGETQYF,NA,TRBJ2-5,TRBD2,TRBV2
TGCGCCAGCAGCCTATCCCGGGGGACTACCCAAGAGACCCAGTACTTC,CASSLSRGTTQETQYF,once,TRBJ2-5,TRBD2,TRBV5-1
TGTGCCAGCAGTCTGCAGGGGAAGCAAAAACTGTTTTTT,CASSLQGKQKLFF,NA,TRBJ1-4,NA,TRBV12-3/TRBV12-4
TGTGCCAGCAGCGTACAAGGGGGCGGCTACACCTTC,CASSVQGGGYTF,few,TRBJ1-2,TRBD1,TRBV9
TGTGCTAGTGGTTTGGGACCGGGGGAAGCTTTCTTT,CASGLGPGEAFF,NA,TRBJ1-1,NA,TRBV12-5
TGTGCCAGCAGCGTCCATAATGAGCAGTTCTTC,CASSVHNEQFF,NA,TRBJ2-1,NA,TRBV11-2
TGTGCCAGCAGCCAAGATCTTGGGGCGGGGGGAACCAAAGAGACCCAGTACTTC,CASSQDLGAGGTKETQYF,NA,TRBJ2-5,TRBD2,TRBV4-2
TGTGCCAGCAGCCCCCACCTCCTTGGGGGGACTGAAGCTTTCTTT,CASSPHLLGGTEAFF,NA,TRBJ1-1,NA,TRBV14
TGTGCCAGCAGAAAGAGGGTTCAGGGGCGTCTAGGCGGCTACACCTTC,CASRKRVQGRLGGYTF,NA,TRBJ1-2,NA,TRBV11-2
TGCGCCAGCAGCCGGGGGAGCAATCAGCCCCAGCATTTT,CASSRGSNQPQHF,NA,TRBJ1-5,NA,TRBV5-1
TGTGCCAGTAGTATAACAGGGAACTCACCCCTCCACTTT,CASSITGNSPLHF,NA,TRBJ1-6,NA,TRBV19
TGCGCCAGCAGCCAAGTGGCGGGAGGAGGCTACGAGCAGTACTTC,CASSQVAGGGYEQYF,NA,TRBJ2-7,TRBD2,TRBV4-3
TGTGCCAGCAGTCGACAGGTCTACGAGCAGTACTTC,CASSRQVYEQYF,NA,TRBJ2-7,NA,TRBV2
TGTGCCAGCAGCACTTTAGCCGGGACAGGGCCGACAATGAACACTGAAGCTTTCTTT,CASSTLAGTGPTMNTEAFF,NA,TRBJ1-1,TRBD1,TRBV7-9
TGTGCCAGCAGCTCTCACAGGGTCCCGCGTTCCTACGAGCAGTACTTC,CASSSHRVPRSYEQYF,NA,TRBJ2-7,NA,TRBV6-6
TGTGCCAGCAGCTTAGATCAGACAGGGGGCTCCTACGAGCAGTACTTC,CASSLDQTGGSYEQYF,NA,TRBJ2-7,TRBD1,TRBV7-6
TGTGCCAGCAGCTTGGCCAGTAGCAATCAGCCCCAGCATTTT,CASSLASSNQPQHF,NA,TRBJ1-5,NA,TRBV7-8
TGTGCCAGCACCCCTCTCACGGGACAGATGAACACTGAAGCTTTCTTT,CASTPLTGQMNTEAFF,once,TRBJ1-1,TRBD1,TRBV28
TGTGCCAGCAGTGATTACTCGGAGACCCAGTACTTC,CASSDYSETQYF,NA,TRBJ2-5,NA,TRBV2
TGTGCCAGCGCAATGGCAGGGGTCCTCTCCTACGAGCAGTACTTC,CASAMAGVLSYEQYF,NA,TRBJ2-7,NA,TRBV7-2
TGTGCCACAGGAGGGGGGGTGACCGGGGAGCTGTTTTTT,CATGGGVTGELFF,NA,TRBJ2-2,NA,TRBV28
TGTGCCACTAGTACCGGGAACGAGCAGTACTTC,CATSTGNEQYF,NA,TRBJ2-7,NA,TRBV24-1
TGTGCCAGCTCACCTTTTGCTAGCGGGTCTTCCGGGGAGCTGTTTTTT,CASSPFASGSSGELFF,NA,TRBJ2-2,TRBD2,TRBV18
TGTGCCAGCAGCTTTTGGAGCGGAAACATTCAGTACTTC,CASSFWSGNIQYF,NA,TRBJ2-4,NA,TRBV7-2
TGTGCCACCAGCGGGGGACTTTCCACAGATACGCAGTATTTT,CATSGGLSTDTQYF,NA,TRBJ2-3,NA,TRBV15
TGTGCCAGTAGCGGGACAGGTGGGAATCAGCCCCAGCATTTT,CASSGTGGNQPQHF,once,TRBJ1-5,TRBD1,TRBV19
TGTGCCAGCTCACCACCGAGACAGGACAACACCGGGGAGCTGTTTTTT,CASSPPRQDNTGELFF,NA,TRBJ2-2,NA,TRBV18
TGTGCCAGCAGCCAAGACAGTAATTCACCCCTCCACTTT,CASSQDSNSPLHF,NA,TRBJ1-6,NA,TRBV4-2